This T cell receptor beta chain was sequenced for a study of OX40 agonist ivuxolimab in advanced cancers. Broader study findings: With doses of 0.1 to 3.0 mg/kg, CD4+ and CD8+ blood T cells had undergone clonal expansion by week 6.

V lost 5 bases and J lost 4, with 11 bases in between. The CDR3 is 14 amino acids. Germline V CDR1 and CDR2: SGHDN, FVKESK. A note on this clone: Its antigen is unknown.

Method: immunoSEQ multiplex PCR; TCRdb's copy keeps in-frame clones and lacks some. The top ten hold 2% to 2.5% of the sample, which has approximately 67,000 clones, approximately 90% seen once. Patients were excluded for autoimmune disease history or systemic immunosuppression. The chain joins TRBV14 to TRBJ2-2; maybe TRBD1 (7 bases). The sequencing here drew on CD4+ or CD8+ T cells sorted from blood, taken in a trial of the OX40 agonist ivuxolimab. The sequence derives from an adult with an advanced solid tumor such as melanoma, head and neck, liver or kidney cancer. The CDR3 protein is CASSAQGGTGELFF. CDR3 DNA sequence: TGTGCCAGCAGCGCTCAGGGGGGCACCGGGGAGCTGTTTTTT. Filled out from reference TRBV14 and TRBJ2-2, the complete variable domain reads EAGVTQFPSHSVIEKGQTVTLRCDPISGHDNLYWYRRVMGKEIKFLLHFVKESKQDESGMPNNRFLAERTGGTYSTLKVQPAELEDSGVYFCASSAQGGTGELFFGEGSRLTVL.